The following is a T cell receptor beta chain sequence with its context. Its antigen is undetermined. Measured with immunoSEQ multiplex PCR; TCRdb has only the in-frame clones, and not every one. The profile covers some 31,000 clones, with roughly 92% appearing a single time and roughly 2.2% taken by the ten largest. The CDR3 covers 13 residues. The V end lost 3 bases, the J end lost 1 base, and 7 bases lay between the germline ends. Germline CDR1 reads KGHSH; CDR2 reads LQKENI. This entry comes from a study of T cells in tuberculosis. Study as a whole: Sequenced TCRs come from CD1B-GMM tetramer-binding T cells. Study-wide results and caveats: Active tuberculosis cases were adults; controls were adolescents. Smaller distances to GMM-specific TCRs suggested their expansion in active tuberculosis.

The sequence derives from a donor aged 10 to 29 with latent tuberculosis or without tuberculosis infection. J is TRBJ2-7 and V is TRBV18, with a possible D match to TRBD1 (5 bases). The sample comprised PBMCs. CDR3 bases: TGTGCCAGCTCACCGCAGGGTTCCTACGAGCAGTACTTC. It specifies CASSPQGSYEQYF.